A single sample is the source of the 8 T cell receptor beta chains below, sequenced in a study of beta chain features in type 1 diabetes. Isolated RNA was reverse transcribed in full, so expressed TCRB transcripts were sequenced. Clones were read by immunoSEQ multiplex PCR, and TCRdb kept only the in-frame ones, dropping some. The table records under 250,000 clones, about 26% of them present only once. Sequencing input: central memory CD4+ T cells from blood. Receptor source: a man aged 30 to 39 in good health.

The V gene is TRBV7-6, the J gene TRBJ1-1, with D possibly TRBD1 on 6 matching bases. Germline CDR1 and CDR2: SGHVS and FNYEAQ. V was cut by 5 bases and J by 1 base, with 14 bases left in between. This CDR3 contains 15 residues. The CDR3, as DNA: TGTGCCAGCAGCCTCTGGACAGAACCGAACACTGAAGCTTTCTTT. This translates into CASSLWTEPNTEAFF.

Worth noting for this clone: In the same sample, other DNA sequences code for this CDR3. This chain's CDR3 is CASSLGQTQETQYF. The DNA for the CDR3 is TGCGCCAGCAGCTTGGGCCAGACCCAAGAGACCCAGTACTTC. This sequence joins TRBV5-1 and TRBJ2-5; D is unclear. Germline V gene sequence: CDR1 SGHRS, CDR2 YFSETQ. The CDR3 runs 14 residues. V lost 0 bases and J lost 1, with 7 bases in between.

The genes are TRBV7-8 and TRBJ1-1, with D unresolved. The ends were cut back, 3 bases at V and 3 bases at J, with 11 bases in the middle. The germline V gene has CDR1 SGHVS and CDR2 FQNEAQ. CDR3 size: 14 residues. DNA for the CDR3: TGTGCCAGCAGCTTTCGAGGCGGAGACACTGAAGCTTTCTTT. Its protein is CASSFRGGDTEAFF. Complete variable domain (other parts from reference TRBV7-8 and TRBJ1-1): GAGVSQSPRYKVAKRGQDVALRCDPISGHVSLFWYQQALGQGPEFLTYFQNEAQLDKSGLPSDRFFAERPEGSVSTLKIQRTQQEDSAVYLCASSFRGGDTEAFFGQGTRLTVV.

The chain recombines TRBV27 with TRBJ2-3; D gene uncertain. V lost 4 bases to trimming and J lost 12 bases, with 14 bases between them. Germline V CDR1 and CDR2: MNHEY, SMNVEV (reference sequence). The CDR3 is made up of 12 amino acids. The CDR3 here is CASSSLPARQYF. The CDR3 DNA reads TGTGCCAGCAGTTCGCTTCCCGCACGACAGTATTTT.

CDR3 in DNA: TGTGCCAGCAGCCCGGGGAGGGGGCGTCAAACGAACACTGAAGCTTTCTTT. This codes for CASSPGRGRQTNTEAFF. The rearrangement uses TRBV11-3 and TRBJ1-1, with TRBD1 identical over 7 bases. The germline gives CDR1 SGHNT, CDR2 YENEEA. CDR3 length equals 17 residues. J lost 1 base, V lost 5 bases, and 13 bases had no gene match.

V gene TRBV21-1 combines with J gene TRBJ2-1; the table's TRBD2 call for D was not verified on the DNA. TRBV21-1 is a recognized pseudogene. The CDR3 has 17 amino acids. CDR3 sequence (DNA): TGTGCCAGCAGCAAAGCGCTGAGGGAAAGGGTGGGTCATGAGCAGTTCTTC. It encodes CASSKALRERVGHEQFF.

The chain combines TRBV5-1 with TRBJ2-5, with a tentative D call TRBD2 (6 bases). Germline V gives CDR1 SGHRS, CDR2 YFSETQ. V dropped 5 bases and J dropped 4 bases, with 18 bases sitting between them. CDR3 length: 15 residues. In DNA, the CDR3 is TGCGCCAGCAGTGGAACTAGCAGGAGAGTAGAGACCCAGTACTTC. Translation gives CASSGTSRRVETQYF.

The rearrangement joins TRBV5-1 to TRBJ2-7, with D perhaps TRBD1 or TRBD2 (6 bases each). This CDR3 is 16 amino acids long. Trimming left V 7 bases short and J 3 bases short, with 23 bases between. The V gene's germline CDR1 is SGHRS and CDR2 YFSETQ. The CDR3 reads CASCLGGTQTLYEQYF. The DNA of the CDR3 is TGCGCCAGCTGCCTAGGAGGGACACAAACTCTCTACGAGCAGTACTTC.